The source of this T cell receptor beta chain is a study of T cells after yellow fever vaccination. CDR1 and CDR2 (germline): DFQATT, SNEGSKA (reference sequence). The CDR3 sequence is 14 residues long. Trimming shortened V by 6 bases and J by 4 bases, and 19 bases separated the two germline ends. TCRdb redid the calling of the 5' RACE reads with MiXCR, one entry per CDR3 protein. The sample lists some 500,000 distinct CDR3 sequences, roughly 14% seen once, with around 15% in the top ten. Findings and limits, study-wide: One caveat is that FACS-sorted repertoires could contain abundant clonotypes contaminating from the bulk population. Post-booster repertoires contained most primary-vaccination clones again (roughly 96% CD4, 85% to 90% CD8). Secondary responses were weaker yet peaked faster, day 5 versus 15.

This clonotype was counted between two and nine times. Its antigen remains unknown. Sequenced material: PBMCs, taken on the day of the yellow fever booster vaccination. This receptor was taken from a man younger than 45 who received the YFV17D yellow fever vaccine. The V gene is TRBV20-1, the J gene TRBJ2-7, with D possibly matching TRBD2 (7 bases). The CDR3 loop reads CSATIGRGGYEQYF. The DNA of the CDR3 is TGCAGTGCAACCATAGGAAGGGGGGGTTACGAGCAGTACTTC.